This T cell receptor (beta chain) was captured by sequencing in a study of blood T cell repertoires in COVID-19. Study in general: COVID-19 samples from acute and convalescent phases originated in the United States, Italy and Spain. In each case, the material was cDNA or gDNA derived from T cells, B-cell-depleted T cells, or PBMCs.

Source study methods: Estimated nucleated cell counts came from reference gene primer amplification. Measured with immunoSEQ multiplex PCR; TCRdb has only the in-frame clones, and not every one. V and J calls and clone size are those listed in that table; D and trimming were worked out from the DNA. The sample consists of fewer than 200,000 clones, 84% of them appearing once. This CDR3 contains 13 residues. Trimming shortened V by 5 bases and J by 3 bases, and 11 bases separated the two germline ends. Germline V gene data show CDR1 as LNHDA and CDR2 as SQIVND (reference sequence). The receptor's source is a man aged 35-49 years who had recovered from COVID-19. This chain uses TRBV19 with TRBJ2-7; D is unresolved. Sequencing was done on a sample of peripheral blood. CDR3 residues: CASSLSVVYEQYF. CDR3 DNA: TGTGCCAGTAGTCTTTCCGTAGTCTACGAGCAGTACTTC.